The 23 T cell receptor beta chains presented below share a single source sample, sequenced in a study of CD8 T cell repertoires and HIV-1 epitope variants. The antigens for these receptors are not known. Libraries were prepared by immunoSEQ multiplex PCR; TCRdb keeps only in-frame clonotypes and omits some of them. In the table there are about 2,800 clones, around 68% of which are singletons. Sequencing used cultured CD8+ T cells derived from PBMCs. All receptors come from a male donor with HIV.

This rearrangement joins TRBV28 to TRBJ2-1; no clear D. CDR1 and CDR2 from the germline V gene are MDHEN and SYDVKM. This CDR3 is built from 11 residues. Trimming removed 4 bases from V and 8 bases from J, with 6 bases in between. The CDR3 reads CASSYGYEQFF. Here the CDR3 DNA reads TGTGCCAGCAGTTACGGCTATGAGCAGTTCTTC.

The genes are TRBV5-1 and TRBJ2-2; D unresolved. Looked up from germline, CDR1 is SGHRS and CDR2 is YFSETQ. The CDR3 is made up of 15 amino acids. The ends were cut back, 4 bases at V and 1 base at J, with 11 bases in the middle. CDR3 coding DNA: TGCGCCAGCAGCCCCGGACCGATGAACACCGGGGAGCTGTTTTTT. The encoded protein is CASSPGPMNTGELFF.

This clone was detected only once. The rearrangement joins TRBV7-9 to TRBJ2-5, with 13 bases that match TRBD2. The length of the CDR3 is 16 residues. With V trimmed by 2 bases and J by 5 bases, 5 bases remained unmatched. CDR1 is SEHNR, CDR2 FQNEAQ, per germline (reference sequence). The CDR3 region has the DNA TGTGCCAGCAGCTTAATAGGACTAGCGGGAGTGGAGACCCAGTACTTC. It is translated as CASSLIGLAGVETQYF.

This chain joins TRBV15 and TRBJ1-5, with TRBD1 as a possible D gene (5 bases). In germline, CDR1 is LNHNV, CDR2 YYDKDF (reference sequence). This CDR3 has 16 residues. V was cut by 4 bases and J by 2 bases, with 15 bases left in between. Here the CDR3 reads CATSKGVRDGNQPQHF. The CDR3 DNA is TGTGCCACCAGCAAGGGAGTCCGGGACGGCAATCAGCCCCAGCATTTT.

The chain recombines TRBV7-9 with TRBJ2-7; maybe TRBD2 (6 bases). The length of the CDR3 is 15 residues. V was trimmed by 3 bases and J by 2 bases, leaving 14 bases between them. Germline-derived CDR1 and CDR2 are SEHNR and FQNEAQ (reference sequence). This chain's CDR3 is CASSFTGTGAYEQYF. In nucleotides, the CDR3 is TGTGCCAGCAGCTTCACCGGGACGGGAGCCTACGAGCAGTACTTC.

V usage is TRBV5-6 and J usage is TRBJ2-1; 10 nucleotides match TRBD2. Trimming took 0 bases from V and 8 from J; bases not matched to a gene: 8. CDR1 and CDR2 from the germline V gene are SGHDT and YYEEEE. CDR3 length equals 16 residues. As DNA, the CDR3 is TGTGCCAGCAGCTTGGCCGCTAGCGGGAGCTGGGATGAGCAGTTCTTC. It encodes CASSLAASGSWDEQFF.

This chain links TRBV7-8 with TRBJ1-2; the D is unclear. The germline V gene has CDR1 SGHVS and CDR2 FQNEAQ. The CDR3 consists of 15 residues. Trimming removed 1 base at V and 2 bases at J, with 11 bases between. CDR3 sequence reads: CASSLEEVSNYGYTF. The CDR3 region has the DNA TGTGCCAGCAGCTTAGAAGAGGTTTCGAACTATGGCTACACCTTC.

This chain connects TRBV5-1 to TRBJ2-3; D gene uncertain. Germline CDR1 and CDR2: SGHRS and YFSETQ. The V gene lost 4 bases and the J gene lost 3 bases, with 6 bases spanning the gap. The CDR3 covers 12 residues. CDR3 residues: CASSLLTDTQYF. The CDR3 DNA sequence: TGCGCCAGCAGCCTACTGACAGATACGCAGTATTTT.

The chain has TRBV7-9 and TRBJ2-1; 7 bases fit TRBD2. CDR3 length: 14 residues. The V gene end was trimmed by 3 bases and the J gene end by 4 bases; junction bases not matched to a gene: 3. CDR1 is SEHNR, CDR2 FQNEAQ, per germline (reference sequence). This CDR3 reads CASSFAGEYNEQFF. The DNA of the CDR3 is TGTGCCAGCAGCTTCGCGGGGGAGTACAATGAGCAGTTCTTC.

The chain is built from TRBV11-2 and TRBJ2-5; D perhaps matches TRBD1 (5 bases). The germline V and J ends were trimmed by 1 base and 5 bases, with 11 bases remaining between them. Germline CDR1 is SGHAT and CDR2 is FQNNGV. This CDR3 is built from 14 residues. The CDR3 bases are TGTGCCAGCAGCTTAGCAGGGTACGGGGAGACCCAGTACTTC. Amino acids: CASSLAGYGETQYF.

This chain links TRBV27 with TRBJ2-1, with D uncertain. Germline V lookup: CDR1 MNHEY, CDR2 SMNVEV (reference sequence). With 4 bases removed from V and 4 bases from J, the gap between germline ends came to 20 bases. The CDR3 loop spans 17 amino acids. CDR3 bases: TGTGCCAGCAGTTCGGCCCGTAAGGCAGCATCTTACAATGAGCAGTTCTTC. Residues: CASSSARKAASYNEQFF.

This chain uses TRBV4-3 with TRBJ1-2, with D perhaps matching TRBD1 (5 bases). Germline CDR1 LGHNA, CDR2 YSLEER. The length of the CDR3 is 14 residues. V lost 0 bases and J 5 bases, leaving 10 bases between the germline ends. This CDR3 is CASSQEVGAYGYTF. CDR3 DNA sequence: TGCGCCAGCAGCCAAGAGGTAGGGGCGTATGGCTACACCTTC.

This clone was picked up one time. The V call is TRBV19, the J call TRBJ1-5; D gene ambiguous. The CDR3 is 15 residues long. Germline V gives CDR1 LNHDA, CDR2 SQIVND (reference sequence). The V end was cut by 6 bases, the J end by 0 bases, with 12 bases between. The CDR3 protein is CASSPDGNSNQPQHF. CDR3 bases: TGTGCCAGTAGCCCGGACGGTAATAGCAATCAGCCCCAGCATTTT.

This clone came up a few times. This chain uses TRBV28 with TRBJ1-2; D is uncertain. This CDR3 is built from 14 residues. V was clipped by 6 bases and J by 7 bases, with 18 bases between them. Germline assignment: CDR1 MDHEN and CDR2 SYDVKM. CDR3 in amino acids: CASSPLVLIGGYTF. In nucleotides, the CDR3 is TGTGCCAGCAGCCCTCTGGTCCTAATCGGTGGCTACACCTTC.

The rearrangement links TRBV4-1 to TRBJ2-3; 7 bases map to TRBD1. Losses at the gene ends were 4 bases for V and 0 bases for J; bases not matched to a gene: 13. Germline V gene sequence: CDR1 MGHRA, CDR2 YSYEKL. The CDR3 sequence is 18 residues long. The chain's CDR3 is CASSPGTDPKPSTDTQYF. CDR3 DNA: TGCGCCAGCAGCCCGGGGACAGATCCGAAACCTAGCACAGATACGCAGTATTTT.

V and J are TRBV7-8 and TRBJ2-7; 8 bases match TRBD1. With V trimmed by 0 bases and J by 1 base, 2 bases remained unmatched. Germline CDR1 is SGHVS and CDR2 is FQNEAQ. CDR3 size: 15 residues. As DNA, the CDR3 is TGTGCCAGCAGCTTAGCTGGACAGGGATCCTACGAGCAGTACTTC. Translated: CASSLAGQGSYEQYF.

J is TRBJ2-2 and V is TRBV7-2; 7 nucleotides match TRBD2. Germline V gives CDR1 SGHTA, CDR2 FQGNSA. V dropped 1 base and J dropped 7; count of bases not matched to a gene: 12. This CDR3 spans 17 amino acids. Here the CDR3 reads CASSLDWRERRGGELFF. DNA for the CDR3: TGTGCCAGCAGCTTAGACTGGCGGGAGAGGCGGGGCGGGGAGCTGTTTTTT.

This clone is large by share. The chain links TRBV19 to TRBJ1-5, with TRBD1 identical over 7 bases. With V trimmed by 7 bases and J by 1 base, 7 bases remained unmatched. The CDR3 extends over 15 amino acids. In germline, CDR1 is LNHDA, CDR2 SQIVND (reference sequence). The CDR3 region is CASTPDRLSNQPQHF. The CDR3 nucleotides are TGTGCCAGTACCCCGGACAGGTTAAGCAATCAGCCCCAGCATTTT.

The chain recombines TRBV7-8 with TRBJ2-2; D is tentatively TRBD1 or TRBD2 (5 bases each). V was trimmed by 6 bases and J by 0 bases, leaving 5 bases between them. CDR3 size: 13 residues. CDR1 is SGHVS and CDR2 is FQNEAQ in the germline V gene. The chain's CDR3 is CASRGPNTGELFF. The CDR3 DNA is TGTGCCAGCAGGGGACCGAACACCGGGGAGCTGTTTTTT.

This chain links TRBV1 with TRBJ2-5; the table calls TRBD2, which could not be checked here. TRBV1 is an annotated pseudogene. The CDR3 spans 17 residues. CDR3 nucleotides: TGCACCAGCAGCCAACTTTCGGGACTAGCGGGGGTAGAGACCCAGTACTTC. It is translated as CTSSQLSGLAGVETQYF.

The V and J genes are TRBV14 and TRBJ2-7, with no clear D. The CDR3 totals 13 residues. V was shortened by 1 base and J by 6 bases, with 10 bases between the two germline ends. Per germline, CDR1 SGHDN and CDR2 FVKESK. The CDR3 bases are TGTGCCAGCAGCCAAGTAGTGGTCAGCGAGCAGTACTTC. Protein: CASSQVVVSEQYF.

CDR3 protein: CASSSPTSVRSYEQYF. The CDR3 coding sequence is TGTGCCAGCAGTTCCCCGACTAGCGTGAGGTCCTACGAGCAGTACTTC. The gene calls are TRBV27 and TRBJ2-7, with 8 positions matching TRBD2. Germline V gene lookup returns CDR1 MNHEY and CDR2 SMNVEV (reference sequence). CDR3 length equals 16 residues. The V segment lost 4 bases and the J segment 1 base; nucleotides outside the gene matches: 9.

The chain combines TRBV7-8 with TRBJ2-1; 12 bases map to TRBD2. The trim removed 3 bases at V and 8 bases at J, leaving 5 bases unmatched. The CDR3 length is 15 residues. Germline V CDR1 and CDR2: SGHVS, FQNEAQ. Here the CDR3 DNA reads TGTGCCAGCAGCTTTCGACTAGCGGGAGAACATGAGCAGTTCTTC. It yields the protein CASSFRLAGEHEQFF.